A single T cell receptor (beta chain) is shown here with its context. Its antigen is as yet unknown. A read error may produce the germline difference seen at one junction end. The source of the sample is a study of cytomegalovirus exposure and HLA in healthy donors. CDR1 is MNHEY and CDR2 is SMNVEV in the germline V gene (reference sequence). The CDR3 length is 16 residues. General study results and limits: The study carried out a later analysis of TCR beta sequences. It associated some 17,000 of them with specific HLA alleles at a false discovery rate of 0.05.

PCR amplification relied on 60 Vbeta primers (plus 13 Jbeta primers). Per the original methods: A follow-up analysis tallied approximately 85 million unique TCR beta chains, roughly 10 million shared. TCRdb's table, derived via immunoSEQ multiplex PCR, lists solely in-frame clones and lacks some. That table gives V, J and clone size, and the DNA gave D and trimming. The table shows 120,000 to 150,000 clones, with over 60% occurring only once. The source material was PBMCs. The V and J genes are TRBV27 and TRBJ2-4; D might be TRBD2 (5 bases). This TCR was recovered from a man aged 35 to 55 in good health and CMV-seropositive. The CDR3, as DNA: TGTGCCAGCAGTGTAAGAGGGAATGTGGCCAAAAACAGTCAGTACTTC. Its protein product is CASSVRGNVAKNSQYF.